This T cell receptor (beta chain) was recovered during a study of radiation and T cells in renal cell carcinoma (TCRdb year 2020). General notes on the study: The samples were obtained from a clinical trial, where primary renal cell carcinomas were treated with 15 Gy stereotactic body radiation therapy and then removed by nephrectomy 4 weeks afterward. In total, fewer than 55 samples, comprising 26 tumors and some 27 peripheral blood samples, were subjected to TCR beta sequencing. In the approximately 53 samples combined, some 4,000,000 unique CDR3 nucleotide sequences were found, encoding about 2,700,000 unique CDR3 amino acid sequences. Results and caveats for the whole study, not just this receptor: The single-armed trial design could not address effects of radiation dose or scheduling on the TCR repertoire. Dynamics of the blood repertoire were not tracked past 4 weeks after treatment. In blood, the top tumor clonotypes increased between baseline and 2 weeks post-radiation and then shrank by 4 weeks, which suggests that tumor-resident clones expanded only transiently. Because pretreatment tumor biopsies were not available, the study could not determine whether clonotypes were already present within the tumor at baseline.

The immunoSEQ kit was used, according to the manufacturer's recommendations, to generate TCR beta libraries from genomic DNA. To prepare libraries, a first multiplex PCR with proprietary primers was run, followed by a second PCR that added unique barcodes, and a bead cleanup was done after each round. Each sample batch included a kit-provided positive control reaction and a negative control reaction. The final libraries underwent checking on an Agilent 4200 TapeStation D1000 ScreenTape, volumetric pooling, and quantification by qPCR. Sequencing was performed on an Illumina NextSeq500 using a MidOutput 150-cycle cartridge, with 156 Read1 cycles, 15 Index1 cycles, and the kit custom primers. The pooled library was loaded at about 1 pM, with a roughly 18% PhiX control spiked in. The authors' pipeline ran thus. Vendor-processed data were analyzed in R, and a clonotype was defined as all T cells sharing the same CDR3 nucleotide sequence. In the clone abundance analyses, frequencies were normalized to the 10,000 most abundant clones in each sample. Public T cell clones, which averaged fewer than five per sample, were removed prior to analysis. Tumor-enriched clonotypes and baseline blood-enriched clonotypes were defined as those with an abundance difference of at least 32-fold between compartments. A beta-binomial differential abundance model was used to identify clonotypes that were expanded or contracted between blood time points. Tumor-blood repertoire similarity was measured with the Baroni-Urbani and Buser coefficient, and groups were compared using two-tailed Wilcoxon tests in R. Imported from immuneACCESS, the table was reduced by TCRdb to in-frame sequences with V and J called. These copies leave out some clones; in studies compared against another copy, an unresolved V gene accounts for under half, and the cause of the remainder is not known. D and trimming were read from the DNA, whereas the V and J calls and clone size are those reported in that table. In this sample the table shows over 120,000 clones, about 88% of which occur a single time. The ten largest account for more than 10% of the sample.

As to this clone: Its antigen is unknown. Base quality data are lacking; no much larger clone is found one base away.

For CDR1 and CDR2, the germline V gene lists LGHNA and YNFKEQ. V and J lose 0 bases and 4 bases, and a span of 11 bases separates them. The CDR3 sequence holds 15 residues, the cysteine and phenylalanine included. Left in the record is the CDR3 DNA by itself, 45 bases read in frame from the first base. The label giving this sample's time point can be read as: baseline pretreatment blood. The treatment or condition tag for this specimen amounts to: 15 Gy SBRT to primary tumor, nephrectomy 4 weeks later. To follow tumor-enriched clonotypes, serial peripheral blood was collected from radiation-treated patients at baseline and at 2 weeks and 4 weeks after SBRT. Every patient's renal cell carcinoma showed clear cell pathology. Genomic DNA for TCR sequencing was prepared using the QIAamp DNA Blood Mini Kit (Qiagen). Samples were included in the analyses only if all quality control checks were passed.

This sequence originates from a woman between 50 and 59 years old with renal cell carcinoma. Recombination joined TRBV4-2 with TRBJ2-3; the D gene is perhaps TRBD2, from 6 matching bases. This specimen was blood, taken from a patient whose treatment included radiotherapy and nephrectomy. The bases are TGTGCCAGCAGCCAAGATCAGGGAGGTCCAGATACGCAGTATTTT. Translated, this gives CASSQDQGGPDTQYF.